The 17 T cell receptor beta chains below come from one sample, sequenced in a study of cytomegalovirus exposure and HLA in healthy donors. Researchers ran the PCR with 60 Vbeta and 13 Jbeta primers. Sequencing used immunoSEQ multiplex PCR; TCRdb keeps in-frame clones, though not all of them. The sample holds some 96,000 clones; around 77% are singletons and the top ten take less than 10%. The sample taken for sequencing was PBMCs. The source is a female donor in good health and CMV-seronegative.

The V and J genes are TRBV14 and TRBJ1-2; perhaps TRBD1 as D (5 bases). The CDR3 has 13 amino acids. V was clipped by 2 bases and J by 3 bases, with 7 bases between them. The germline V gene encodes CDR1 SGHDN and CDR2 FVKESK. This chain's CDR3 is CASSQQGYYGYTF. CDR3 nucleotides: TGTGCCAGCAGCCAACAGGGATACTATGGCTACACCTTC. Using reference TRBV14 and TRBJ1-2 for the parts outside the CDR3, the full variable domain is EAGVTQFPSHSVIEKGQTVTLRCDPISGHDNLYWYRRVMGKEIKFLLHFVKESKQDESGMPNNRFLAERTGGTYSTLKVQPAELEDSGVYFCASSQQGYYGYTFGSGTRLTVV.

The chain has TRBV6-1 and TRBJ2-7; D is perhaps TRBD1 (6 bases). Germline CDR1 MNHNS, CDR2 SASEGT. Trimming left V 5 bases short and J 1 base short, with 12 bases between. This CDR3 spans 14 amino acids. For the CDR3, the DNA is TGTGCCAGCAGTCTTAGCAGGGGTTCCTACGAGCAGTACTTC. Translated: CASSLSRGSYEQYF.

The rearrangement joins TRBV9 to TRBJ1-2, with 12 bases matching TRBD1. Germline assignment: CDR1 SGDLS and CDR2 YYNGEE. V lost 3 bases, J lost 7 bases, and 4 bases stayed unmatched. The CDR3 length is 14 residues. CDR3 amino acids: CASSGGQGALGYTF. The DNA for the CDR3 is TGTGCCAGCAGCGGGGGACAGGGGGCGCTTGGCTACACCTTC.

This clone was seen more than once but under ten times. V gene TRBV7-9 combines with J gene TRBJ2-5; TRBD1 might be the D (6 bases). Trimming stripped 4 bases from V and 3 bases from J, with 21 bases between. This CDR3 is 17 amino acids long. Per the germline V gene, CDR1 is SEHNR and CDR2 is FQNEAQ (reference sequence). The CDR3 DNA reads as TGTGCCAGCAGCTCAGGGGCTTCGGGCCGGTATAAAGAGACCCAGTACTTC. It translates to CASSSGASGRYKETQYF.

This chain connects TRBV27 to TRBJ1-2; the D gene is possibly TRBD1 (5 bases). The CDR3 sequence is 13 residues long. Germline assignment: CDR1 MNHEY and CDR2 SMNVEV (reference sequence). Deletions cut 6 bases from V and 6 bases from J, with 14 bases between. CDR3 sequence: CASRDRGSDGYTF. In nucleotides, the CDR3 is TGTGCCAGCAGGGATAGGGGTAGTGATGGCTACACCTTC.

The chain recombines TRBV6-5 with TRBJ1-2, with D possibly matching TRBD1 (5 bases). CDR3 size: 14 residues. V lost 7 bases to trimming and J lost 4 bases, with 16 bases between them. Germline assignment: CDR1 MNHEY and CDR2 SVGAGI. CDR3 protein: CASTLSRDGYGYTF. The CDR3, as DNA: TGTGCCAGCACTCTAAGCAGGGATGGCTATGGCTACACCTTC.

The sample holds one count of this clone. One end of the junction does not line up with germline, which may come from a read error. The chain links TRBV7-2 to TRBJ2-3; TRBD2 is a possible D gene (5 bases). CDR1 is SGHTA, CDR2 FQGNSA, per germline. This CDR3 has 11 amino acids. The CDR3, as DNA: TGTGCCAGCACCGTTAGCGTGGGTTTGAATTTT. Translated, it gives CASTVSVGLNF. Looking up the rest from reference TRBV7-2 and TRBJ2-3 gives the full variable domain: GAGVSQSPSNKVTEKGKDVELRCDPISGHTALYWYRQSLGQGLEFLIYFQGNSAPDKSGLPSDRFSAERTGGSVSTLTIQRTQQEDSAVYLCASTVSVGLNFGPGTRLTVL.

The rearrangement uses TRBV27 and TRBJ1-5; 9 positions match TRBD1. The CDR3 extends over 15 amino acids. Per the germline V gene, CDR1 is MNHEY and CDR2 is SMNVEV (reference sequence). J was trimmed by 6 bases and V by 3 bases; bases with no gene match: 6. The CDR3 coding sequence is TGTGCCAGCAGTTTCCGACGACAGGGGGGTCAGCCCCAGCATTTT. Protein product: CASSFRRQGGQPQHF.

The chain employs TRBV5-1 and TRBJ2-4; the D gene is possibly TRBD2 (5 bases). The V gene lost 4 bases and the J gene lost 6 bases, with 14 bases spanning the gap. The CDR3 loop spans 14 amino acids. CDR1 and CDR2 from the germline V gene are SGHRS and YFSETQ. In DNA form, the CDR3 reads TGCGCCAGCAGCCCCGGAGGAAAGGGAAACATTCAGTACTTC. Translating it yields CASSPGGKGNIQYF. Filled out from reference TRBV5-1 and TRBJ2-4, the complete variable domain reads KAGVTQTPRYLIKTRGQQVTLSCSPISGHRSVSWYQQTPGQGLQFLFEYFSETQRNKGNFPGRFSGRQFSNSRSEMNVSTLELGDSALYLCASSPGGKGNIQYFGAGTRLSVL.

This chain joins TRBV7-9 and TRBJ2-7; D remains ambiguous. Germline assignment: CDR1 SEHNR and CDR2 FQNEAQ (reference sequence). With 3 bases removed from V and 2 bases from J, the gap between germline ends came to 14 bases. The CDR3 length is 15 residues. Here the CDR3 reads CASSLSIDRAYEQYF. The CDR3 region has the DNA TGTGCCAGCAGCTTGAGTATTGATAGAGCCTACGAGCAGTACTTC.

The V gene is TRBV7-9, the J gene TRBJ1-2; 9 bases line up with TRBD1. CDR3 size: 14 residues. CDR1 and CDR2 from the germline V gene are SEHNR and FQNEAQ (reference sequence). Unmatched junction bases numbered 10, after V lost 6 bases and J lost 8 bases. Here the CDR3 reads CASRLLQGAGGYTF. Written as DNA, the CDR3 is TGTGCCAGCAGACTGTTACAGGGGGCGGGAGGCTACACCTTC.

The chain links TRBV2 to TRBJ1-4; 9 bases align to TRBD1. The CDR3 length is 16 residues. J gave up 3 bases and V 5 bases, and 7 bases lay outside the gene matches. Per germline, CDR1 SNHLY and CDR2 FYNNEI. The CDR3 here is CASSNRGRLPNEKLFF. Written as DNA, the CDR3 is TGTGCCAGCAGTAACAGGGGGCGCCTCCCTAATGAAAAACTGTTTTTT.

The genes are TRBV5-1 and TRBJ1-5; 7 positions agree with TRBD1. The length of the CDR3 is 13 residues. CDR1 is SGHRS, CDR2 YFSETQ, per germline. Trimming removed 5 bases from V and 5 bases from J; junction bases left unmatched: 4. The CDR3 here is CASSFDRDQPQHF. In DNA form, the CDR3 reads TGCGCCAGCAGTTTCGACAGGGATCAGCCCCAGCATTTT. The full variable domain, completed using reference TRBV5-1 and TRBJ1-5, is KAGVTQTPRYLIKTRGQQVTLSCSPISGHRSVSWYQQTPGQGLQFLFEYFSETQRNKGNFPGRFSGRQFSNSRSEMNVSTLELGDSALYLCASSFDRDQPQHFGDGTRLSIL.

V and J are TRBV19 and TRBJ1-1; 7 nucleotides agree with TRBD1. CDR1 and CDR2 (germline): LNHDA, SQIVND (reference sequence). The CDR3 totals 16 residues. The V and J ends lost 4 bases and 4 bases, in that order; junction bases with no gene match: 12. This CDR3 reads CASSNLRQGLGTEAFF. In nucleotides, the CDR3 is TGTGCCAGTAGTAACCTCCGACAGGGATTGGGCACTGAAGCTTTCTTT.

As concerns this clone: The junction does not match germline at one end; this may be a read error. The V and J genes are TRBV5-1 and TRBJ2-5, with 7 positions matching TRBD1. The CDR3 totals 14 residues. Per the germline V gene, CDR1 is SGHRS and CDR2 is YFSETQ. CDR3 sequence: CASSPTGLGETQYF. The DNA of the CDR3 is TGTGCCAGCAGCCCGACAGGGTTGGGGGAGACCCAGTACTTC.

V is TRBV9 and J is TRBJ2-7; 10 bases line up with TRBD2. Germline CDR1 reads SGDLS; CDR2 reads YYNGEE. CDR3 length equals 13 residues. The ends lost 0 bases at V and 7 bases at J; junction bases unmatched: 1. For the CDR3, the DNA is TGTGCCAGCAGCGTAGAACTAGCGGGGGAGCAGTACTTC. As protein: CASSVELAGEQYF.

The chain has TRBV5-6 and TRBJ2-5; the D is unclear. The J call may be in error: the DNA end matches TRBJ2-7 better. Germline V gene sequence: CDR1 SGHDT, CDR2 YYEEEE. The CDR3 contains 15 residues. The CDR3 sequence: CASSQYSNLLYEQYF. CDR3 DNA sequence: TGTGCCAGCAGCCAATACAGCAACCTCCTATACGAGCAGTACTTC.